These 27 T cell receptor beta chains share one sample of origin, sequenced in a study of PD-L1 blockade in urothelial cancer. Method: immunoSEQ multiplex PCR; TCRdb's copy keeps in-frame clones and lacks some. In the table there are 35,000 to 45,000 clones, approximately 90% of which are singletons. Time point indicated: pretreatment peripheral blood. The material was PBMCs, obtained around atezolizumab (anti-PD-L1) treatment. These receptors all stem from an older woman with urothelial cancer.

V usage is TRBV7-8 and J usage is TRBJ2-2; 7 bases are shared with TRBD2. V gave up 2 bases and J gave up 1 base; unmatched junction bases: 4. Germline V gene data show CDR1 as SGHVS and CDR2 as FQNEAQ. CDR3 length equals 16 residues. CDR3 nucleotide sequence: TGTGCCAGCAGCTTATTGGGCGGGGGGAACACCGGGGAGCTGTTTTTT. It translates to CASSLLGGGNTGELFF.

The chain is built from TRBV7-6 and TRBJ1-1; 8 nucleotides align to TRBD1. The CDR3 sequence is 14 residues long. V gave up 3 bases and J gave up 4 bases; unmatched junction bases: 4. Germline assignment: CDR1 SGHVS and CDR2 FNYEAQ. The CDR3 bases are TGTGCCAGCAGCTTCCGACAGGGGAGCACTGAAGCTTTCTTT. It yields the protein CASSFRQGSTEAFF.

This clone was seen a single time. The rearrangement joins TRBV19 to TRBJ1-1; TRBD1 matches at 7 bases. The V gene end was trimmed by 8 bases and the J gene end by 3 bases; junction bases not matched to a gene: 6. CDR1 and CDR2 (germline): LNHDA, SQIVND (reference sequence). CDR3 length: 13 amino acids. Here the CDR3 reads CASSSTGYTEAFF. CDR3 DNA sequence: TGTGCCAGTTCTTCGACAGGGTACACTGAAGCTTTCTTT.

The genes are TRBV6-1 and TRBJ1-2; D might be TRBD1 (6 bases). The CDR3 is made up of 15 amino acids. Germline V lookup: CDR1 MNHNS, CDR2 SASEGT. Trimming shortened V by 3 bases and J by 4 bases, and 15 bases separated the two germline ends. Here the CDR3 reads CASSEGHAVAYGYTF. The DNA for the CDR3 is TGTGCCAGCAGTGAGGGACACGCCGTCGCCTATGGCTACACCTTC.

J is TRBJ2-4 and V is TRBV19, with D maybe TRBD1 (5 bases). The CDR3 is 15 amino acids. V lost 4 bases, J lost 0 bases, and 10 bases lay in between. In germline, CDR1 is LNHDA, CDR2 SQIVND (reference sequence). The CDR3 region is CASSTPTVAKNIQYF. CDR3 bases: TGTGCCAGTAGTACTCCGACAGTAGCCAAAAACATTCAGTACTTC.

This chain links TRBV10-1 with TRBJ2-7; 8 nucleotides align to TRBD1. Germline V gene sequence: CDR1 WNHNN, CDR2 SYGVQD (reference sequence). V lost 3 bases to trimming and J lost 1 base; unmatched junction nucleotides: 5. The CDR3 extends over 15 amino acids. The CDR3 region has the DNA TGCGCCAGCAGTGATTTTGGGACAGGATCCTACGAGCAGTACTTC. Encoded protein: CASSDFGTGSYEQYF.

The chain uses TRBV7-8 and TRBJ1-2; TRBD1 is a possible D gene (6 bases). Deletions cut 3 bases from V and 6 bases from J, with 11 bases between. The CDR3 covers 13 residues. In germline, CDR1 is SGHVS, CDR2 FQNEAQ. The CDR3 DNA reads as TGTGCCAGCAGCTTGGCGACAGGACATGGCTACACCTTC. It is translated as CASSLATGHGYTF.

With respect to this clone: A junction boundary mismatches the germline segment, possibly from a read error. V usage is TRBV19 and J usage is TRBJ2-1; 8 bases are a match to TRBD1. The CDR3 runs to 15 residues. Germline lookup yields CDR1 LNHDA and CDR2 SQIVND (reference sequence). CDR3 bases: TGTGCCAGTAGTATAGGGCAGGGGGCGCGGGATGAGCAGCTCTTC. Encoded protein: CASSIGQGARDEQLF.

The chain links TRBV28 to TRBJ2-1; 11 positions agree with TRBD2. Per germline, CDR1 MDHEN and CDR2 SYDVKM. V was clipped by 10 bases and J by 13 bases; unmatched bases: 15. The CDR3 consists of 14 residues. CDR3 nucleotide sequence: TGTGCCACCCAGGTTTCGCTAGCGGGAGGCCGACAGTTCTTC. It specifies CATQVSLAGGRQFF.

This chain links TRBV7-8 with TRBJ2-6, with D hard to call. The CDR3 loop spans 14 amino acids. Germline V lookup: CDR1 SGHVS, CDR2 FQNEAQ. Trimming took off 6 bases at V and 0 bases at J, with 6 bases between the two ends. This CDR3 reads CASRKSSGANVLTF. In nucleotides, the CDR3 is TGTGCCAGCAGGAAGAGCTCTGGGGCCAACGTCCTGACTTTC.

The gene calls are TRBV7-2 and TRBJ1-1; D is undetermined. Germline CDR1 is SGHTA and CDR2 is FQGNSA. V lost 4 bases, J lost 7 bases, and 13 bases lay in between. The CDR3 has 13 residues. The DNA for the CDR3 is TGTGCCAGCAGCTCCCCCTTAGGAGTTGAAGCTTTCTTT. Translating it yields CASSSPLGVEAFF.

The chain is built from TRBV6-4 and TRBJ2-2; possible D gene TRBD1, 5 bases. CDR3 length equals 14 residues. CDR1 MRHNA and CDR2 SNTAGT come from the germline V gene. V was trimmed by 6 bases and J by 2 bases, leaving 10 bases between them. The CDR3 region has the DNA TGTGCCAGCAGACTGACAGTAAACACCGGGGAGCTGTTTTTT. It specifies CASRLTVNTGELFF.

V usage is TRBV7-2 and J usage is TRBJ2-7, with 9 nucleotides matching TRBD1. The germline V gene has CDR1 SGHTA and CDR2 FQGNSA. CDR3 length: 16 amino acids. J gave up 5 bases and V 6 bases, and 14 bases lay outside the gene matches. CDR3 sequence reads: CASSRPPDRGTHEQYF. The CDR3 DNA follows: TGTGCCAGCAGTCGACCTCCGGACAGGGGTACCCACGAGCAGTACTTC.

CDR3 coding DNA: TGTGCCAGTAGGGACTCTGGGCAGTTCTATGGCTACACCTTC. Residues: CASRDSGQFYGYTF. This chain connects TRBV19 to TRBJ1-2; no firm D call. Germline assignment: CDR1 LNHDA and CDR2 SQIVND (reference sequence). Trimming stripped 6 bases from V and 4 bases from J, with 15 bases between. There are 14 residues in the CDR3.

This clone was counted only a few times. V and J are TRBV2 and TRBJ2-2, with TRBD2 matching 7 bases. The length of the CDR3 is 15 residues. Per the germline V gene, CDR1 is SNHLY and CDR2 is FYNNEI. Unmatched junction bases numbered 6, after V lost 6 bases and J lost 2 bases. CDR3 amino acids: CASSSGTINTGELFF. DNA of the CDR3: TGTGCCAGCAGCTCCGGGACTATTAACACCGGGGAGCTGTTTTTT.

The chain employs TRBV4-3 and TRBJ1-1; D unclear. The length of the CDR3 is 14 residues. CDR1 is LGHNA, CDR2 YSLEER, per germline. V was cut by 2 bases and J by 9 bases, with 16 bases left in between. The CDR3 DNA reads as TGCGCCAGCAGCCAAAGCAGTATAGCCCTCAAAGCTTTCTTT. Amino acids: CASSQSSIALKAFF.

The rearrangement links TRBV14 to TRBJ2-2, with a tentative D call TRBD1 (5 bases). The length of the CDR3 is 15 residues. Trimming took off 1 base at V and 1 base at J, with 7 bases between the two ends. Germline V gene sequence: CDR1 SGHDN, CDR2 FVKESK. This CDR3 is CASSQGQGNTGELFF. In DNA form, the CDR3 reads TGTGCCAGCAGCCAAGGGCAGGGGAACACCGGGGAGCTGTTTTTT. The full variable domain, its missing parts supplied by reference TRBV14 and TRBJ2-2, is EAGVTQFPSHSVIEKGQTVTLRCDPISGHDNLYWYRRVMGKEIKFLLHFVKESKQDESGMPNNRFLAERTGGTYSTLKVQPAELEDSGVYFCASSQGQGNTGELFFGEGSRLTVL.

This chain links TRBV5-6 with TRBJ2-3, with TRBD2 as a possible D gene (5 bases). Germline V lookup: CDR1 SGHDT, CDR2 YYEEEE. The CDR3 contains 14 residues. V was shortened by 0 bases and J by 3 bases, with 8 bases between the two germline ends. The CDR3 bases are TGTGCCAGCAGCTTGGGCCGGAGGACAGATACGCAGTATTTT. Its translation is CASSLGRRTDTQYF. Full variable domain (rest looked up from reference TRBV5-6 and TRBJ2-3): DAGVTQSPTHLIKTRGQQVTLRCSPKSGHDTVSWYQQALGQGPQFIFQYYEEEERQRGNFPDRFSGHQFPNYSSELNVNALLLGDSALYLCASSLGRRTDTQYFGPGTRLTVL.

In nucleotides, the CDR3 is TGTGCCAGCAGCCGAGACAGCTCCTACGAGCAGTACTTC. It encodes CASSRDSSYEQYF. V and J are TRBV9 and TRBJ2-7, with D tentatively TRBD1 (5 bases). The germline V gene has CDR1 SGDLS and CDR2 YYNGEE. The germline V and J ends were trimmed by 4 bases and 0 bases, with 8 bases remaining between them. The CDR3 contains 13 residues.

The CDR3 sequence is CASIPGGNTEAFF. CDR3 in DNA: TGTGCCAGCATCCCGGGAGGGAACACTGAAGCTTTCTTT. V is TRBV28 and J is TRBJ1-1; D unclear. The germline V gene encodes CDR1 MDHEN and CDR2 SYDVKM. Trimming left V 7 bases short and J 1 base short, with 10 bases between. This CDR3 comprises 13 residues.

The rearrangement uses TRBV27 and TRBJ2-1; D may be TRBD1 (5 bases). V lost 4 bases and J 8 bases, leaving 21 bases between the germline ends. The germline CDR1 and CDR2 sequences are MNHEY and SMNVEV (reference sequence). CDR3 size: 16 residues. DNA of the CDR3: TGTGCCAGCAGTTCCATCTTAAGGGGTGCAGCTCATGAGCAGTTCTTC. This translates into CASSSILRGAAHEQFF.

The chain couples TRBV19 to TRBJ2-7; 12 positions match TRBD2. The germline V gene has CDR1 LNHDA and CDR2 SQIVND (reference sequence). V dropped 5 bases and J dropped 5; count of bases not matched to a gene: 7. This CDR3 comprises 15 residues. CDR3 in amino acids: CASSPTSGSVHEQYF. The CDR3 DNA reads TGTGCCAGTAGTCCGACTAGCGGGAGCGTCCACGAGCAGTACTTC.

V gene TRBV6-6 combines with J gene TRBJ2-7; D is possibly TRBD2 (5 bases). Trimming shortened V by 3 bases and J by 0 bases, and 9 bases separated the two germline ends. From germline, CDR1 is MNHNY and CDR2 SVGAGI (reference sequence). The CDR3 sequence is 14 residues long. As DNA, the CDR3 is TGTGCCAGCAGTTATGGCGGGCCCTCCTACGAGCAGTACTTC. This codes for CASSYGGPSYEQYF.

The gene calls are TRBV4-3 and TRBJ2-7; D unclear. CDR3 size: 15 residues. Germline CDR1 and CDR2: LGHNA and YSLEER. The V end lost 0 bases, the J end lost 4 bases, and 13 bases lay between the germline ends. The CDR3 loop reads CASSQDSASPYEQYF. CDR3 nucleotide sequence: TGCGCCAGCAGCCAAGATTCCGCCAGTCCTTACGAGCAGTACTTC.

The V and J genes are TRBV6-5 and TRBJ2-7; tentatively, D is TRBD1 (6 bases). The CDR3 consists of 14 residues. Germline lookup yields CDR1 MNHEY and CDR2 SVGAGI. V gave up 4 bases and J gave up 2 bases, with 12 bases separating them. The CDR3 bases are TGTGCCAGCAGTTTTGACAGGATTACCTACGAGCAGTACTTC. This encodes CASSFDRITYEQYF.

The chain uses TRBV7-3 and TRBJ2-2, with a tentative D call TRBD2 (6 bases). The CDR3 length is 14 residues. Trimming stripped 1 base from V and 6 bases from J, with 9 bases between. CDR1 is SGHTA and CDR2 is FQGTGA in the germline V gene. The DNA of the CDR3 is TGTGCCAGCAGCTTAAGGCTAGCGCCCGGGGAGCTGTTTTTT. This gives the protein CASSLRLAPGELFF.

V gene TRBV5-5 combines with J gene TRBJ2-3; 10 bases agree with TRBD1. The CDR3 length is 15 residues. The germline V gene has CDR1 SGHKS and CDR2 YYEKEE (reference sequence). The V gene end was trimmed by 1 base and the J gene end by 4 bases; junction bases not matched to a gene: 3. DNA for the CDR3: TGTGCCAGCAGCTTGATGGGGACAGGGGCAGATACGCAGTATTTT. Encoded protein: CASSLMGTGADTQYF.